These 10 T cell receptor beta chains share one sample of origin, sequenced in a study of post-analysis software for immune sequencing data (dated by TCRdb to 2014 to 2015). Points the paper makes about the study in general: Significantly higher frequencies in patients than in controls were found for several TRBV segments, including TRBV5-6, TRBV5-1 and TRBV20-1.

No antigen is known for these receptors. Libraries were made using PCR. Sequenced using an Illumina HiSeq 2500. Unique molecular identifiers were incorporated into TCR beta cDNA libraries to reduce PCR and sequencing biases. TCRdb trimmed the raw reads at Q25, called clones with MiXCR and kept productive beta chains. Entries are consolidated by CDR3 protein sequence, retaining the most common genes and DNA. The sample table lists hundreds of thousands of distinct CDR3 sequences, roughly 50% of them with a count of one. The leading ten clones occupy 4.6% of the sample. Sequenced input: blood. The receptors shown here come from a girl aged 10-17 years with multiple sclerosis.

This clonotype was detected only a few times. V is TRBV24-1 and J is TRBJ2-5; tentative D call: TRBD1 (6 bases). The J call may not be correct, given that the DNA end is closer to TRBJ2-7. The CDR3 contains 11 residues. Germline V gene lookup returns CDR1 KGHDR and CDR2 SFDVKD. CDR3 bases: TGTGCCACCAGTGAAGGGGGCGAGCAGTACTTC. Amino acid sequence: CATSEGGEQYF.

The chain carries TRBV5-1 and TRBJ2-1; TRBD2 aligns across 13 bases. Germline V lookup: CDR1 SGHRS, CDR2 YFSETQ. The CDR3 has 16 residues. V lost 0 bases and J lost 5; bases outside the gene matches: 2. CDR3 DNA sequence: TGCGCCAGCAGCTTGGACGGGACTAGCGGGGACAATGAGCAGTTCTTC. It specifies CASSLDGTSGDNEQFF.

V is TRBV6-2 or TRBV6-3 and J is TRBJ2-1, with 7 bases matching TRBD1. The V segment lost 8 bases and the J segment 4 bases; nucleotides outside the gene matches: 8. Per germline, CDR1 MNHEY and CDR2 SVGEGT. CDR3 length equals 14 residues. This CDR3 reads CASEGQNTYNEQFF. The CDR3 DNA is TGTGCCAGCGAGGGACAGAACACTTACAATGAGCAGTTCTTC.

This chain joins TRBV20-1 and TRBJ1-1; 10 bases align to TRBD1. Germline V gene lookup returns CDR1 DFQATT and CDR2 SNEGSKA (reference sequence). This CDR3 region has 16 residues. Trimming cost V 1 base and J 6 bases; bases outside gene matches: 11. The CDR3 is CSARGYPGQGIAEAFF. The CDR3 nucleotides are TGCAGTGCTAGAGGTTATCCGGGACAGGGGATCGCTGAAGCTTTCTTT.

The chain links TRBV12-3 or TRBV12-4 to TRBJ2-1; 10 nucleotides match TRBD1. V gave up 8 bases and J gave up 9 bases; unmatched junction bases: 16. CDR3 size: 16 residues. In DNA form, the CDR3 reads TGTGCCAGCTCCTACTTTTCCGGGACAGGGGACACTGAGCAGTTCTTC. Protein sequence: CASSYFSGTGDTEQFF.

The chain employs TRBV6-5 and TRBJ1-1; weak D call: TRBD1 (6 bases). The CDR3 covers 15 residues. Germline assignment: CDR1 MNHEY and CDR2 SVGAGI. V was shortened by 5 bases and J by 0 bases, with 13 bases between the two germline ends. DNA of the CDR3: TGTGCCAGCAGTGCCCAGGGGTGGGTGAACACTGAAGCTTTCTTT. As protein: CASSAQGWVNTEAFF.

This chain connects TRBV6-5 to TRBJ2-7, with 9 nucleotides matching TRBD2. This CDR3 is built from 16 residues. V lost 7 bases and J lost 0; bases outside the gene matches: 10. Germline-derived CDR1 and CDR2 are MNHEY and SVGAGI. CDR3 bases: TGTGCCAGCACCCAAAGGTTTAGCGGGGGCTCCTACGAGCAGTACTTC. Protein product: CASTQRFSGGSYEQYF.

The chain couples TRBV9 to TRBJ1-6; D is possibly TRBD1 (5 bases). The V end lost 3 bases, the J end lost 7 bases, and 11 bases lay between the germline ends. The CDR3 consists of 14 residues. Germline V gene data show CDR1 as SGDLS and CDR2 as YYNGEE. The CDR3 spells CASSGGQGNSPLHF. The CDR3 DNA sequence: TGTGCCAGCAGCGGCGGTCAGGGCAATTCACCCCTCCACTTT.

This clonotype was seen only once. The chain recombines TRBV6-2 or TRBV6-3 with TRBJ2-7; 10 bases agree with TRBD1. The CDR3 spans 14 residues. V was pared by 4 bases and J by 6 bases, with 6 bases of the junction left unmatched. The germline V gene encodes CDR1 MNHEY and CDR2 SVGEGT. As DNA, the CDR3 is TGTGCCAGCAGTTGGGCGGGACAGGGGTTCGAGCAGTACTTC. Encoded protein: CASSWAGQGFEQYF.

This clonotype was counted once. The chain couples TRBV7-9 to TRBJ2-7; D remains ambiguous. This CDR3 has 14 residues. Germline values: CDR1 SEHNR, CDR2 FQNEAQ (reference sequence). V was clipped by 5 bases and J by 6 bases, with 17 bases between them. In DNA form, the CDR3 reads TGTGCCAGCAGCACGCTGACCTCCGGCTCCGAGCAGTACTTC. Its protein is CASSTLTSGSEQYF.